The present TCR beta chain was sequenced within a study of response to subunit inactivated influenza vaccine. TCRdb redid the calling of the RT-PCR reads with MiXCR, one entry per CDR3 protein. Of roughly 650,000 distinct CDR3 sequences listed, around 16% are singletons. CDR3 length equals 16 residues. J was trimmed by 4 bases and V by 2 bases; bases with no gene match: 4. Germline V gene sequence: CDR1 MNHEY, CDR2 SMNVEV (reference sequence). This specimen was PBMCs from blood, taken 11 to 12 days after vaccination. The chain combines TRBV27 with TRBJ2-2; 10 bases match TRBD1. The source is a middle-aged man who received an inactivated influenza vaccine. CDR3 loop: CASSLPRQGATGELFF. The DNA of the CDR3 is TGTGCCAGCAGTTTACCCCGACAGGGGGCCACCGGGGAGCTGTTTTTT.